This T cell receptor beta chain was captured by sequencing in a study of monozygotic twins with inflammatory bowel disease. Findings of the study overall: No distinction between different T cell subtypes was possible.

No DNA is given; TCRdb re-called the 5' RACE reads and lists each CDR3 protein once. Its clone listing holds around 150,000 distinct CDR3 sequences. On this clonotype itself: Its antigen is unknown.

The CDR3 has 20 residues. The germline V gene encodes CDR1 MNHEY and CDR2 SVGEGT. The V gene is TRBV6-2 or TRBV6-3, the J gene TRBJ2-1; the TRBD1 assignment by TCRdb is unverifiable without DNA. The origin of this receptor is a human donor with ulcerative colitis or Crohn's disease, or a healthy co-twin of an affected twin (not recorded which). The specimen sequenced was blood. The CDR3 reads CASSYSSILSRGNSYNEQFF.